This T cell receptor (beta chain) emerged from a study of human T cells and chemical hapten exposure. TCRdb re-called the RACE reads with MiXCR, one entry per CDR3 protein. The sample records around 110,000 distinct CDR3 sequences, roughly 12% being singletons. The V end was cut by 5 bases, the J end by 8 bases, with 23 bases between. Germline V gene sequence: CDR1 SEHNR, CDR2 FQNEAQ (reference sequence). The CDR3 has 16 residues. Many counts were recorded for this clonotype. Time point noted: pre-sensitization, week 0. The treatment: therapeutic diphenylcyclopropenone sensitization with weekly scalp DPC.

The clonotype originates from a woman aged 45-59 years with alopecia areata. Some clones in this sample may be carry-over from other donors' samples. The V and J genes are TRBV7-9 and TRBJ2-3; D may match TRBD1 or TRBD2 (5 bases each). The sample was whole blood, taken in connection with sensitization to the hapten diphenylcyclopropenone (DPC). CDR3 DNA: TGTGCCAGCAGCCGGGATGGGACCTACCCTCGGGCTACGCAGTATTTT. Protein product: CASSRDGTYPRATQYF.